This T cell receptor beta chain was captured by sequencing in a study of blood T cell repertoires in COVID-19. Study-level information: Spain, Italy and the United States supplied samples that represented acute and convalescent COVID-19. The analysed material was cDNA or gDNA that came from T cells, B-cell-depleted T cells, or PBMCs.

In the source study's methods: For nucleated cells, counts were estimated from reference gene primer amplification. Clones were read by immunoSEQ multiplex PCR, and TCRdb kept only the in-frame ones, dropping some. V and J calls plus clone size are reproduced from that table; the DNA served to infer D and trimming. Altogether fewer than 120,000 clones are present, over 75% being singletons, with the ten largest covering roughly 17%. Germline CDR1 and CDR2: SGHRS and YFSETQ. Trimming cost V 3 bases and J 2 bases, with 7 bases left between them. This CDR3 region has 13 residues. This clonotype was sampled from a woman of 80 years or more with active or convalescent COVID-19. The sequenced material came from peripheral blood. This sequence joins TRBV5-1 and TRBJ2-3, with D unclear. CDR3 region: CASSSGNTDTQYF. In DNA form, the CDR3 reads TGCGCCAGCAGCTCCGGTAACACAGATACGCAGTATTTT.